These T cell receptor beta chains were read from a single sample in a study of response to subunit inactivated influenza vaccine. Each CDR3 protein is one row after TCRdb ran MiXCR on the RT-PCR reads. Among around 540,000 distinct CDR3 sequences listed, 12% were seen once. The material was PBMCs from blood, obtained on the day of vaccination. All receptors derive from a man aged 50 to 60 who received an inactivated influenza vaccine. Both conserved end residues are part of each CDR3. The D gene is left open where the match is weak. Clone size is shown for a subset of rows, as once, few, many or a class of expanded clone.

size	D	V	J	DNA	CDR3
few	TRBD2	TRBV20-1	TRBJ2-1	TGCAGTGCTAGAGCCCTGAAGAGCGGGAGGGACAATGAGCAGTTCTTC	CSARALKSGRDNEQFF
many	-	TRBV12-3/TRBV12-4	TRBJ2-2	TGTGCCAGCAATCGGCGGATCACCGGGGAGCTGTTTTTT	CASNRRITGELFF
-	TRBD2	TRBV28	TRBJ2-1	TGTGCCAGCATCACCCTATTATCGACTAGCGGGTCGGGCCGAAATGAGCAGTTCTTC	CASITLLSTSGSGRNEQFF
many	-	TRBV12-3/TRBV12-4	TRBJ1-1	TGTGCCAGCAGTTTAGGGGGCCGGGGCACTGAAGCTTTCTTT	CASSLGGRGTEAFF
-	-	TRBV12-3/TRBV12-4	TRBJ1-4	TGTGCCAGCAGGAGGGTCATGAGGGGCGAAAAACTGTTTTTT	CASRRVMRGEKLFF
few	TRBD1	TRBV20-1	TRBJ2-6	TGCAGTGCTCCCAAGACAGGGGAAAGATCTGGGGCCAACGTCCTGACTTTC	CSAPKTGERSGANVLTF
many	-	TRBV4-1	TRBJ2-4	TGCGCCAGCAGCCAAGGGGAATTGTTGGGTGTGGCCAAAAACATTCAGTACTTC	CASSQGELLGVAKNIQYF
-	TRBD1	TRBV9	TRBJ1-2	TGTGCCAGCAGGGGTATACGGACAGGGGGCCTAGGCTACACCTTC	CASRGIRTGGLGYTF
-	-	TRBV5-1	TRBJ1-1	TGCGCCAGCAGGGTCGGACGGCTGAACACTGAAGCTTTCTTT	CASRVGRLNTEAFF
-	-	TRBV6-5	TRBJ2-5	TGTGCCAGCAGTTACTCTAGGTTAAAGACCCAAGAGACCCAGTACTTC	CASSYSRLKTQETQYF
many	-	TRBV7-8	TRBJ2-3	TGTGCCAGCAAGGCAGGGGTGGGCACAGATACGCAGTATTTT	CASKAGVGTDTQYF
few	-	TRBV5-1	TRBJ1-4	TGCGCCAGCAGCTTAACAGGCACGGGTGAAAAACTGTTTTTT	CASSLTGTGEKLFF
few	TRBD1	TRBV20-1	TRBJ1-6	TGCAGTGCTAGTAGGGACAGGGCTTCACCCCTCCACTTT	CSASRDRASPLHF
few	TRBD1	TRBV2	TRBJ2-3	TGTGCCAGCCTTACCTTGACAGGGGGCTCAGATACGCAGTATTTT	CASLTLTGGSDTQYF
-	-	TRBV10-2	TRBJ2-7	TGCGCCAGCAGTGTTGTTGCCGAGCAGTACTTC	CASSVVAEQYF
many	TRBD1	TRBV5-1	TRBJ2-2	TGCGCCAGCAGCATCCAACCGGGACAGGGGTCCCCCGGGGAGCTGTTTTTT	CASSIQPGQGSPGELFF
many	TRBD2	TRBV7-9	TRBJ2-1	TGTGCCAGCAGCTTAGCGACTAGCGGATTCTACAATGAGCAGTTCTTC	CASSLATSGFYNEQFF
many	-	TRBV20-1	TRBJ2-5	TGCAGTGCTAGAGCAGCTAGCTCTCGGTCTAAAGAGACCCAGTACTTC	CSARAASSRSKETQYF
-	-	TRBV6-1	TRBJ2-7	TGTGCCAGCGGCTCAGGGTTAATCTACGAGCAGTACTTC	CASGSGLIYEQYF
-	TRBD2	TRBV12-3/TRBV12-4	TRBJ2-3	TGTGCCAGCAGTTCCTCTTCTAGCGGGTGGCGGGATACGCAGTATTTT	CASSSSSSGWRDTQYF
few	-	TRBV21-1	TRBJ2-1	TGTGCCAGCAGCAAACGGCCGACAGGGTATGAGCAGTTCTTC	CASSKRPTGYEQFF
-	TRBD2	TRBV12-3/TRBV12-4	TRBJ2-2	TGTGCCAGCAACCCGGGAGGGGTCACCGGGGAGCTGTTTTTT	CASNPGGVTGELFF
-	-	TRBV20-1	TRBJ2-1	TGCAGTGCTAGGCCCGCGAGCTCCTACAATGAGCAGTTCTTC	CSARPASSYNEQFF
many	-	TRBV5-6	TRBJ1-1	TGTGCCAGCAGGTCAAGGGCCACTGAAGCTTTCTTT	CASRSRATEAFF
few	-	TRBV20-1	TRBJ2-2	TGCAGTGCTAGCGCACAGGACTACACCGGGGAGCTGTTTTTT	CSASAQDYTGELFF
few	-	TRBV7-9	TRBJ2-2	TGTGCCAGCGAAGTTCCGAACACCGGGGAGCTGTTTTTT	CASEVPNTGELFF
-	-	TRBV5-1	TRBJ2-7	TGCGCCAGCAGAGAAGGAGTGGAAGAGCAGTACTTC	CASREGVEEQYF
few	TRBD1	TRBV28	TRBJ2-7	TGTGCCAGCGTAGTGGGACAGGGCTCCTACGAGCAGTACTTC	CASVVGQGSYEQYF
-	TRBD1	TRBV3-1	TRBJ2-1	TGTGCCAGCAGCCAAGTGGGGCAGGGGGCTTATTCATACAATGAGCAGTTCTTC	CASSQVGQGAYSYNEQFF
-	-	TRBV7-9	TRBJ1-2	TGTGCCAGCAGCTTAGCCGTAACAGCGTATGGCTACACCTTC	CASSLAVTAYGYTF
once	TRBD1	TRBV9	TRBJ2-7	TGTGCCAGCAGCGTGACAGGGTCAAGGTACGAGCAGTACTTC	CASSVTGSRYEQYF
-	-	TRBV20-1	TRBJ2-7	TGCAGTGCAAACACCCTGCTCTCAGACACAAAGTACTTC	CSANTLLSDTKYF
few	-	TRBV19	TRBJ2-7	TGTGCCAGTAGTATAGAGGTATCCTACGAGCAGTACTTC	CASSIEVSYEQYF
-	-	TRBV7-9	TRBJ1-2	TGTGCCAGCAGCCGACAAGAAAACTATGGCTACACCTTC	CASSRQENYGYTF
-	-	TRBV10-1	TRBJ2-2	TGCGCCAGCAGTGAGAACCTTATCACCGGGGAGCTGTTTTTT	CASSENLITGELFF
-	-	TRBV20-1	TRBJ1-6	TGCAGTGCTAGTAATGACATCGGTTCACCCCTCCACTTT	CSASNDIGSPLHF
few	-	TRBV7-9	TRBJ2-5	TGTGCCAGCAGCTTAGCGGAGGGGACGGAGACCCAGTACTTC	CASSLAEGTETQYF
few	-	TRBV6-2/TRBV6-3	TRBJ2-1	TGTGCCAGCAGTTCCCCGGGGGGCCATGAGCAGTTCTTC	CASSSPGGHEQFF
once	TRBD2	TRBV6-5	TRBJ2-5	TGTGCCAGCAGTTTTATACTGAGCGGGAGTGAAACCCAGTACTTC	CASSFILSGSETQYF
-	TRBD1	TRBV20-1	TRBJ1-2	TGCAGTGCTCCCTCACCCCCAGACAGGGGTAACGGCTACACCTTC	CSAPSPPDRGNGYTF
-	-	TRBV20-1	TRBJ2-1	TGCAGTGCTAGAGATTCGGGTGGGAGCTCCTACAATGAGCAGTTCTTC	CSARDSGGSSYNEQFF
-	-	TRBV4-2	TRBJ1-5	TGTGCCAGCAGCCAAGATCCCGGGGGAGCGGGGACCCAGCCCCAGCATTTT	CASSQDPGGAGTQPQHF
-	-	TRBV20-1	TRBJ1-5	TGCAGTGCCCTAGGATTAGAGGGAAGTCAGCCCCAGCATTTT	CSALGLEGSQPQHF
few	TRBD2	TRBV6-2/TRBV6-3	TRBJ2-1	TGTGCCAGCATTGGGCTAGCGGGAGTGGGTGAGCAGTTCTTC	CASIGLAGVGEQFF
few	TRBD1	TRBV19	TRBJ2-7	TGTGCCAGTAGTATTGGGGACAGGGGAATTTACGAGCAGTACTTC	CASSIGDRGIYEQYF